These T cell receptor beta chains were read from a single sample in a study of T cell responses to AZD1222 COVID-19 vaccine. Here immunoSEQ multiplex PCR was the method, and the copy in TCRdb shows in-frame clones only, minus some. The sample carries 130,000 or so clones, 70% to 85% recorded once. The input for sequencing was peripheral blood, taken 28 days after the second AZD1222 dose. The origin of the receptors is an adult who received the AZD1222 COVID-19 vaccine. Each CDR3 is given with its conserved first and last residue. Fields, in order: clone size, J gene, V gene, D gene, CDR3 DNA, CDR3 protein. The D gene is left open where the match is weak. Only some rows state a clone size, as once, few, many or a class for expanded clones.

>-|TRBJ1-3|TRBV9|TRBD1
TGTGCCAGCAGCAACCTCCCGGGACAGGCCGCCGACACCATATATTTT
CASSNLPGQAADTIYF
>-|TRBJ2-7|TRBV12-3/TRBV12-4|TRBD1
TGTGCCAGCAGTAGGGACAGGGTCGAGCAGTACTTC
CASSRDRVEQYF
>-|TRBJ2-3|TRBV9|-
TGTGCCAGCAGCCCCTCTGTAGGGCACAGAGTGGATACGCAGTATTTT
CASSPSVGHRVDTQYF
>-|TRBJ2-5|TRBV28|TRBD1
TGTGCCAGCAGTTTAAGGGACAGGGATCGGGTCGAGACCCAGTACTTC
CASSLRDRDRVETQYF
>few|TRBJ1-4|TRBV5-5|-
TGTGCCAGCAGCTCAGCACGACAGTCGATTAATGAAAAACTGTTTTTT
CASSSARQSINEKLFF
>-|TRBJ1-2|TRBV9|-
TGTGCCAGCAGCGTAGAGGAGAGAGACTATGGCTACACCTTC
CASSVEERDYGYTF
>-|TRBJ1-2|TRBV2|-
TGTGCCAGTCAGAGGGTAGGCCCCATTGGCTATGGCTACACCTTC
CASQRVGPIGYGYTF
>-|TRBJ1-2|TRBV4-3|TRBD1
TGCGCCAGCAGCCAGCAGGACAGGCAAAACTATGGCTACACCTTC
CASSQQDRQNYGYTF
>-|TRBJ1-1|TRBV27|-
TGTGCCAGCAGTTTTCAAGGAGGTACTGAAGCTTTCTTT
CASSFQGGTEAFF
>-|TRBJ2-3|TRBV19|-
TGTGCCAGTAGTAGGTGGGGGGGCCGGAGTAGCACAGATACGCAGTATTTT
CASSRWGGRSSTDTQYF
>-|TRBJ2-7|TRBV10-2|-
TGCGCCAGCAGTGGGCAGGGCCAACGATCTCGCGAGCAGTACTTC
CASSGQGQRSREQYF
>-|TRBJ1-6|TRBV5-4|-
TGTGCCAGCAGCTTGGTAGGCCAGACTAATTCACCCCTCCACTTT
CASSLVGQTNSPLHF
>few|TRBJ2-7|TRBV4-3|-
TGCGCCAGCAGCCAAGGGCTTTGGGCTTCCTACGAGCAGTACTTC
CASSQGLWASYEQYF
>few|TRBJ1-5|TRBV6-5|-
TGTGCCAGCACGACTACGACAGCTTATCAGCCCCAGCATTTT
CASTTTTAYQPQHF
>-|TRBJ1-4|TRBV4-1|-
TGCGCCAGCAGCCAAGATACATCATGGGCTAATGAAAAACTGTTTTTT
CASSQDTSWANEKLFF
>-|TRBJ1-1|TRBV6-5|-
TGTGCCAGCAAGGGGCCTAACACTGAAGCTTTCTTT
CASKGPNTEAFF
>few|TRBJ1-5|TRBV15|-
TGTGCCACCAGCAGACGGGCTCCGTGGGGACAATATAGCAATCAGCCCCAGCATTTT
CATSRRAPWGQYSNQPQHF
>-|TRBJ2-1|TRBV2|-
TGTGCCAGCAGTGAGGGGAATGAGCAGTTCTTC
CASSEGNEQFF
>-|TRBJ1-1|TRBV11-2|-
TGTGCCAGCAGCCTGACACAGAACACTGAAGCTTTCTTT
CASSLTQNTEAFF
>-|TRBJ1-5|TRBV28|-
TGTGCCAGCAGTGGCCCCCGGGACTTTAGCAATCAGCCCCAGCATTTT
CASSGPRDFSNQPQHF
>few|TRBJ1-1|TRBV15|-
TGTGCCACCAGCAGAGATCTGCAGGGACGGGCTGAAGCTTTCTTT
CATSRDLQGRAEAFF
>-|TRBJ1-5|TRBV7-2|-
TGTGCCAGCAGCCCGCGGGGCACAGAACAGCCCCAGCATTTT
CASSPRGTEQPQHF
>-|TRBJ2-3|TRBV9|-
TGTGCCAGCAGCGTAGACGGGGGCGTTCGCGTTGGTACGCAGTATTTT
CASSVDGGVRVGTQYF
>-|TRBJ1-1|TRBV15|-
TGTGCCACCAGCAGAGCCGAGACAGGTCAAGGCACTGAAGCTTTCTTT
CATSRAETGQGTEAFF
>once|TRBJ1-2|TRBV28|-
TGTGCCAGCAGTTCTTTTTTCCAGGGCAGGGGTTACGGCTACACCTTC
CASSSFFQGRGYGYTF
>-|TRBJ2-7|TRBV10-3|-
TGTGCCATCTCAACGAACTCCTACGAGCAGTACTTC
CAISTNSYEQYF
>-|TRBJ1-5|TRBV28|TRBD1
TGTGCCAGCACCGTCCCTGGGACAGTTAGCAATCAGCCCCAGCATTTT
CASTVPGTVSNQPQHF
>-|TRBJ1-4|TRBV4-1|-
TGCGCCAGCAGCGAAGGCGGGCAGGGAGGAAAACTGTTTTTT
CASSEGGQGGKLFF
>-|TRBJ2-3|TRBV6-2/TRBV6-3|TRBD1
TGTGCCAGCAGTTTTCCAGGGGGCGGCACAGATACGCAGTATTTT
CASSFPGGGTDTQYF
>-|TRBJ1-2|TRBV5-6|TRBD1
TGTGCCAGCAGCTCCTCGACAGGGTCCTATGGCTACACCTTC
CASSSSTGSYGYTF
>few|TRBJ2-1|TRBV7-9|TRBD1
TGTGCCAGCAGCCCCGGGACAGAGCTCGGTGAGCAGTTCTTC
CASSPGTELGEQFF
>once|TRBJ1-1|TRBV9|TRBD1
TGTGCCAGCAGCATCCAGGGGGCGACTGAAGCTTTCTTT
CASSIQGATEAFF
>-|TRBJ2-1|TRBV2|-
TGTGCCAGCAGTGTAACGGGGCAGGCCTACAATGAGCAGTTCTTC
CASSVTGQAYNEQFF